The 2 T cell receptor beta chains given below trace back to one sample, sequenced in a study of tumor-infiltrating lymphocytes in primary liver carcinoma (dated by TCRdb to 2016 to 2017). Blood RNA was extracted from unsorted whole blood using TRIzol reagent, and germline DNA was obtained with the DNeasy Blood & Tissue kit. These reads were obtained on an Illumina HiSeq 2500. TCRbeta-specific cDNA was reverse-transcribed from 500 ng total RNA using a constant-region primer and ProtoScript II reverse transcriptase. The TCRbeta libraries were prepared through three rounds of nested multiplex PCR following a slightly modified ARM-PCR procedure. The first two PCR rounds used multiplex TRBV1-TRBV30 forward primers with a Cbeta reverse primer, each for 10 cycles. The public reads were run again by TCRdb, first through fastp at Q25 and then through MiXCR, and only productive beta chains were kept. Each entry merges the rows of one CDR3 protein and shows their most common DNA and genes. For this sample there are 310,000 or so distinct CDR3 sequences; roughly two thirds appear just once. The ten largest clones capture about 6% of the sample.

The source material was peripheral blood. The receptors originated from a man aged 35 to 55 with primary liver carcinoma and hepatitis B virus infection.

J is TRBJ2-3 and V is TRBV6-5; TRBD2 is a possible D gene (6 bases). CDR3 size: 15 residues. Germline CDR1 reads MNHEY; CDR2 reads SVGAGI. V was cut by 5 bases and J by 1 base, with 13 bases left in between. The chain's CDR3 is CASSRSGVRTDTQYF. The CDR3 region has the DNA TGTGCCAGCAGTCGATCGGGAGTGCGCACAGATACGCAGTATTTT.

Comment on this clonotype: Germline is not matched at one junction end, which may reflect a read error. This rearrangement joins TRBV4-3 to TRBJ2-3; tentative D call: TRBD2 (6 bases). The germline V gene has CDR1 LGHNA and CDR2 YSLEER. CDR3 length equals 17 residues. CDR3: CVSSQGGSGSRTDTQYF. The CDR3 coding sequence is TGCGTCAGCAGCCAAGGTGGTAGCGGAAGTCGGACAGATACGCAGTATTTT.